The rows below give T cell receptor beta chains drawn from one sample of a study of control samples from healthy donors and cancer patients. The repertoire was sequenced with immunoSEQ multiplex PCR; TCRdb's copy has only in-frame clones and lacks some. The clone table shows 150,000 to 200,000 clones, with the ten largest holding under 2.5%. The source material was blood. Source of these receptors: a woman aged 25 to 39 in good health. Both conserved end residues are part of each CDR3. D genes are given only for firm matches.

V gene: TRBV6-5; J gene: TRBJ2-4; D gene: TRBD1; CDR3 DNA: TGTGCCAGCAGCCCAGGGGGACATCCAAAAAACATTCAGTACTTC; CDR3 protein: CASSPGGHPKNIQYF
V gene: TRBV19; J gene: TRBJ1-1; D gene: NA; CDR3 DNA: TGTGCCAGTAGTCTAGGGGCCACTGAAGCTTTCTTT; CDR3 protein: CASSLGATEAFF
V gene: TRBV19; J gene: TRBJ2-7; D gene: TRBD2; CDR3 DNA: TGTGCCAGTAGTACTCTAGCGGGGGCAAGCTCCTACGAGCAGTACTTC; CDR3 protein: CASSTLAGASSYEQYF
V gene: TRBV5-5; J gene: TRBJ1-6; D gene: NA; CDR3 DNA: TGTGCCAGCAGCTTGAAGGTATCCTATAATTCACCCCTCCACTTT; CDR3 protein: CASSLKVSYNSPLHF
V gene: TRBV5-1; J gene: TRBJ2-2; D gene: TRBD1; CDR3 DNA: TGCGCCAGCAGCCCTAGGGCTTCGACAGGGACCACCGGGGAGCTGTTTTTT; CDR3 protein: CASSPRASTGTTGELFF
V gene: TRBV5-1; J gene: TRBJ2-5; D gene: NA; CDR3 DNA: TGCGCCAGCAGCTTCGGGCGACGACAAGAGACCCAGTACTTC; CDR3 protein: CASSFGRRQETQYF
V gene: TRBV21-1; J gene: TRBJ2-7; D gene: NA; CDR3 DNA: TGTGCCAGCAGCAAACCCGGGGTTGGGACCTACGAGCAGTACTTC; CDR3 protein: CASSKPGVGTYEQYF
V gene: TRBV19; J gene: TRBJ2-7; D gene: NA; CDR3 DNA: TGTGCCAGTAGTATATCTGGACAGTGGCCCTACGAGCAGTACTTC; CDR3 protein: CASSISGQWPYEQYF
V gene: TRBV11-2; J gene: TRBJ2-1; D gene: NA; CDR3 DNA: TGTGCCAGCAGCCCCCCAGCGGGTGCCTACAATGAGCAGTTCTTC; CDR3 protein: CASSPPAGAYNEQFF
V gene: TRBV3-1/TRBV3-2; J gene: TRBJ2-3; D gene: TRBD2; CDR3 DNA: TGTGCCAGCACCAACCCAGCGGGGGAACTCACAGATACGCAGTATTTT; CDR3 protein: CASTNPAGELTDTQYF
V gene: TRBV18; J gene: TRBJ2-7; D gene: TRBD1; CDR3 DNA: TGTGCCAGCTCACCAGACAGGGCGACAGTCTACGAGCAGTACTTC; CDR3 protein: CASSPDRATVYEQYF
V gene: TRBV2; J gene: TRBJ1-4; D gene: NA; CDR3 DNA: TGTGCCAGCAGTGCGACGGGGACTAATGAAAAACTGTTTTTT; CDR3 protein: CASSATGTNEKLFF
V gene: TRBV2; J gene: TRBJ1-4; D gene: NA; CDR3 DNA: TGTGCCAGCAGTGAAAGGCAGACAGCTAATGAAAAACTGTTTTTT; CDR3 protein: CASSERQTANEKLFF
V gene: TRBV6-6; J gene: TRBJ2-5; D gene: NA; CDR3 DNA: TGTGCCAGCAGTTATCAGGATCGGGCCCAGTACTTC; CDR3 protein: CASSYQDRAQYF
V gene: TRBV7-2; J gene: TRBJ2-2; D gene: TRBD2; CDR3 DNA: TGTGCCAGCACCCTACAACCGCCCGGGGGGGCTAGAACCGGGGAGCTGTTTTTT; CDR3 protein: CASTLQPPGGARTGELFF
V gene: TRBV14; J gene: TRBJ1-2; D gene: NA; CDR3 DNA: TGTGCCAGCAGCCAATTTCAGGAAGTGGGTGGCTACACCTTC; CDR3 protein: CASSQFQEVGGYTF
V gene: TRBV10-3; J gene: TRBJ1-5; D gene: NA; CDR3 DNA: TGTGCCATCAGTGAGTTGGGGCAGGGGATGGGTCAGCCCCAGCATTTT; CDR3 protein: CAISELGQGMGQPQHF
V gene: TRBV6-6; J gene: TRBJ1-6; D gene: TRBD1; CDR3 DNA: TGTGCCAGCAGTTACGTTGGACAGGGTAATTCACCCCTCCACTTT; CDR3 protein: CASSYVGQGNSPLHF
V gene: TRBV21-1; J gene: TRBJ1-2; D gene: NA; CDR3 DNA: TGTGCCAGCAGCAAAGCGCCCCAGGACAGGGGATGTAGCGGCTACACCTTC; CDR3 protein: CASSKAPQDRGCSGYTF
V gene: TRBV10-1; J gene: TRBJ1-1; D gene: NA; CDR3 DNA: TGCGCCAGCAGCCCCGGGACACTCGGAGAAGCTTTCTTT; CDR3 protein: CASSPGTLGEAFF
V gene: TRBV6-4; J gene: TRBJ1-2; D gene: NA; CDR3 DNA: TGTGCCAGCAGTACCGGGCTCCCCGGAGGCTACACCTTC; CDR3 protein: CASSTGLPGGYTF
V gene: TRBV2; J gene: TRBJ1-6; D gene: TRBD1; CDR3 DNA: TGTGCCAGCGAGACAGGGTATAATTCACCCCTCCACTTT; CDR3 protein: CASETGYNSPLHF
V gene: TRBV5-1; J gene: TRBJ1-1; D gene: NA; CDR3 DNA: TGCGCCAGCAGCTTGGAACAGGCGGGGGTCACTGAAGCTTTCTTT; CDR3 protein: CASSLEQAGVTEAFF
V gene: TRBV28; J gene: TRBJ1-2; D gene: NA; CDR3 DNA: TGTGCCAGCAGTTTTTCGCCAGGGCCCTATGGCTACACCTTC; CDR3 protein: CASSFSPGPYGYTF
V gene: TRBV6-5; J gene: TRBJ1-2; D gene: NA; CDR3 DNA: TGTGCCAGCAGGGAGTCGACCGCGGATGGCTACACCTTC; CDR3 protein: CASRESTADGYTF
V gene: TRBV15; J gene: TRBJ1-2; D gene: NA; CDR3 DNA: TGTGCCACCAGCCCGACAGGTGCTAACTATGGCTACACCTTC; CDR3 protein: CATSPTGANYGYTF
V gene: TRBV9; J gene: TRBJ1-6; D gene: NA; CDR3 DNA: TGTGCCAGCAGCGCCTCGGACAGAGCCCTCCACTTT; CDR3 protein: CASSASDRALHF
V gene: TRBV7-8; J gene: TRBJ1-6; D gene: NA; CDR3 DNA: TGTGCCAGCAGCTTAGAAGGGGGGCGAGATTCACCCCTCCACTTT; CDR3 protein: CASSLEGGRDSPLHF
V gene: TRBV27; J gene: TRBJ2-7; D gene: NA; CDR3 DNA: TGTGCCAGCAGTTTATCGCAAGGGACACAGAACGAGCAGTACTTC; CDR3 protein: CASSLSQGTQNEQYF
V gene: TRBV28; J gene: TRBJ2-2; D gene: NA; CDR3 DNA: TGTGCCAGCAGTTTGAGGGCGGAAACGCGAACCGGGGAGCTGTTTTTT; CDR3 protein: CASSLRAETRTGELFF
V gene: TRBV28; J gene: TRBJ1-5; D gene: NA; CDR3 DNA: TGTGCCAGCAAGGGAGCTTATAGCAATCAGCCCCAGCATTTT; CDR3 protein: CASKGAYSNQPQHF
V gene: TRBV12-3/TRBV12-4; J gene: TRBJ1-1; D gene: NA; CDR3 DNA: TGTGCCAGCAGTTTCGGTGGTAACACTGAAGCTTTCTTT; CDR3 protein: CASSFGGNTEAFF
V gene: TRBV13; J gene: TRBJ1-1; D gene: NA; CDR3 DNA: TGTGCCAGCAGCTTAGAATTTGGAAATATGAACACTGAAGCTTTCTTT; CDR3 protein: CASSLEFGNMNTEAFF
V gene: TRBV28; J gene: TRBJ2-7; D gene: NA; CDR3 DNA: TGTGCCAGCAGTTTACCCCGCCAGGGATACTACGAGCAGTACTTC; CDR3 protein: CASSLPRQGYYEQYF
V gene: TRBV28; J gene: TRBJ1-3; D gene: NA; CDR3 DNA: TGTGCCAGCAGCCCCACCGGGACTTTACCGAAAAACACCATATATTTT; CDR3 protein: CASSPTGTLPKNTIYF
V gene: TRBV6-5; J gene: TRBJ1-4; D gene: NA; CDR3 DNA: TGTGCCAGCAGTAGCCAGGGGTCTCTTGAAAAACTGTTTTTT; CDR3 protein: CASSSQGSLEKLFF
V gene: TRBV5-6; J gene: TRBJ2-7; D gene: TRBD1; CDR3 DNA: TGTGCCAGCAGCACTGGACAGGGGGGCTACGAGCAGTACTTC; CDR3 protein: CASSTGQGGYEQYF
V gene: TRBV11-2; J gene: TRBJ1-3; D gene: TRBD1; CDR3 DNA: TGTGCCAGCAGCGCCCGGGACAGGGATGGAAACACCATATATTTT; CDR3 protein: CASSARDRDGNTIYF
V gene: TRBV7-6; J gene: TRBJ2-1; D gene: NA; CDR3 DNA: TGCGCCAGCAGCTTAGCGTATACTGAGCAGTTCTTC; CDR3 protein: CASSLAYTEQFF
V gene: TRBV27; J gene: TRBJ1-2; D gene: TRBD1; CDR3 DNA: TGTGCCAGCAGTCCGGCCGGGACAGGGAACGGCTACACCTTC; CDR3 protein: CASSPAGTGNGYTF
V gene: TRBV2; J gene: TRBJ2-7; D gene: TRBD2; CDR3 DNA: TGTGCCAGCATGTCTAGCGGGGGGTCTCGCGAGCAGTACTTC; CDR3 protein: CASMSSGGSREQYF
V gene: TRBV28; J gene: TRBJ1-1; D gene: NA; CDR3 DNA: TGTGCCAGCAGATTCCTCGGGTTATTGAACACTGAAGCTTTCTTT; CDR3 protein: CASRFLGLLNTEAFF
V gene: TRBV24-1; J gene: TRBJ1-1; D gene: TRBD1; CDR3 DNA: TGTGCCACCAGTGATTCAGGGGGCACTGAAGCTTTCTTT; CDR3 protein: CATSDSGGTEAFF